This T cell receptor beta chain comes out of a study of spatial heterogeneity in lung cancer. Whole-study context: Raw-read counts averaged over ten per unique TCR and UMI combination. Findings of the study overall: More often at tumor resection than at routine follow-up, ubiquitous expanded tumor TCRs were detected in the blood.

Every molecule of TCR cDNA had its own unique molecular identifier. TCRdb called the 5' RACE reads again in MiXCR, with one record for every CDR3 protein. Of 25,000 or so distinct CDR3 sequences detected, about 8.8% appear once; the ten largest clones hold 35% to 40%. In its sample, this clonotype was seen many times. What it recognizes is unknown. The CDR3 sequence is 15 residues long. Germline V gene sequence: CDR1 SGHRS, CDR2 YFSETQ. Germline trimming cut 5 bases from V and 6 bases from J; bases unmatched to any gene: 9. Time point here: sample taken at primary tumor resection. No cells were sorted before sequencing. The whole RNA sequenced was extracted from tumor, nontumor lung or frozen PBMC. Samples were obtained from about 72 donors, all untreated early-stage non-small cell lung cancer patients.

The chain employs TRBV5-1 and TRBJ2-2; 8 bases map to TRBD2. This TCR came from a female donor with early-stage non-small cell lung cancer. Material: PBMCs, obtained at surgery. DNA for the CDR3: TGCGCCAGCAGTTATAGCGGGAATAGCGCCGGGGAGCTGTTTTTT. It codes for CASSYSGNSAGELFF.